Listed here is a single TCR beta chain. Profiled with immunoSEQ multiplex PCR; TCRdb holds only in-frame clones, not every one. The data hold approximately 110,000 clones, with 85% to 95% observed a single time. V was shortened by 2 bases and J by 7 bases, with 14 bases between the two germline ends. The germline CDR1 and CDR2 sequences are SQVTM and ANQGSEA. The CDR3 extends over 14 amino acids. The sample originates from a study of brain T cells in children with intractable seizures. The chain recombines TRBV29-1 with TRBJ1-4; maybe TRBD1 (5 bases). The TCR originated in a boy in the first two years of life with hemimegalencephaly and intractable seizures. The sample was peripheral blood, taken at surgery. In DNA, the CDR3 is TGCAGCGTTGAACTAAATGGGGGTGCTGAAAAACTGTTTTTT. This translates into CSVELNGGAEKLFF.